This entry describes one TCR beta chain. Germline loops: CDR1 MNHNS, CDR2 SASEGT. Trimming at V came to 2 bases and at J to 13 bases, leaving 4 bases not matched to a gene. The CDR3 length is 12 residues. Using immunoSEQ multiplex PCR, the repertoire was profiled, and TCRdb retains in-frame clones only, with some absent. The table has more than 100,000 clones, 88% seen once. This specimen belongs to a study of radiation and T cells in renal cell carcinoma. Time point of the sample: blood 2 weeks post-SBRT. Treatment: 15 Gy SBRT to primary tumor, nephrectomy 4 weeks later. Sequencing used blood, obtained from a patient whose treatment included radiotherapy and nephrectomy. The receptor's source is a woman in her sixties or seventies with renal cell carcinoma. The V gene is TRBV6-1, the J gene TRBJ1-4; 7 nucleotides agree with TRBD1. CDR3 nucleotide sequence: TGTGCCAGCAGTGAACCGACAGGGCGACTGTTTTTT. As protein: CASSEPTGRLFF.